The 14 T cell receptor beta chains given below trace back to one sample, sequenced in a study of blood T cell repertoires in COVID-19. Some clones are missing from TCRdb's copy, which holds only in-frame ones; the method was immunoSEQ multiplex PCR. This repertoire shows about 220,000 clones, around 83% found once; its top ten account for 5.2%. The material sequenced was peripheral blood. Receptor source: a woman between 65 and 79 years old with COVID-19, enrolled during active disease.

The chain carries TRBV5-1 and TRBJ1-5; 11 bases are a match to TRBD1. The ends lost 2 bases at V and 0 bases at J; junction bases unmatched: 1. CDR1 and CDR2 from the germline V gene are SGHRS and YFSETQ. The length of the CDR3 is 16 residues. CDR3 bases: TGCGCCAGCAGCTTTGGACAGGGGGCTAGCAATCAGCCCCAGCATTTT. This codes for CASSFGQGASNQPQHF. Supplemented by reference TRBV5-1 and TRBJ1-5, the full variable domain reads KAGVTQTPRYLIKTRGQQVTLSCSPISGHRSVSWYQQTPGQGLQFLFEYFSETQRNKGNFPGRFSGRQFSNSRSEMNVSTLELGDSALYLCASSFGQGASNQPQHFGDGTRLSIL.

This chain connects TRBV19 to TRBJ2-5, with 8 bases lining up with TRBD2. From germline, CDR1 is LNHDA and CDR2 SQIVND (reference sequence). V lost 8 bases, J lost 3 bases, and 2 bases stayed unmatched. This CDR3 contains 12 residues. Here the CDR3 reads CASGAGEETQYF. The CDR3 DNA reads TGTGCCAGTGGAGCGGGAGAAGAGACCCAGTACTTC.

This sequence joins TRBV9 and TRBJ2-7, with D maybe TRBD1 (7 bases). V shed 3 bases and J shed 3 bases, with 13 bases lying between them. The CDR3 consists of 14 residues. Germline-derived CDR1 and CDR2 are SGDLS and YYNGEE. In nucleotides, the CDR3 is TGTGCCAGCAGCGGAGCAGGGGGGTTCTACGAGCAGTACTTC. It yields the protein CASSGAGGFYEQYF.

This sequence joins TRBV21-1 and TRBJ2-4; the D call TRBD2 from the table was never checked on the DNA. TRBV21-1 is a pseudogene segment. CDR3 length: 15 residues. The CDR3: CASSKDGLVKNIQYF. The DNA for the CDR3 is TGTGCCAGCAGCAAAGATGGACTAGTGAAAAACATTCAGTACTTC.

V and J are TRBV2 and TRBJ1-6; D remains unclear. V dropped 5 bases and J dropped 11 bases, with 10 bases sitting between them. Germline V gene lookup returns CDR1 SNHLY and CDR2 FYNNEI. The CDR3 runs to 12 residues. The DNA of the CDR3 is TGTGCCAGCAGTCATCCGGGTGCACCCCTCCACTTT. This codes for CASSHPGAPLHF.

The CDR3 is CASSPDRGRFPQHF. The DNA of the CDR3 is TGTGCCAGCAGTCCCGACAGGGGGCGATTTCCCCAGCATTTT. This chain joins TRBV28 and TRBJ1-5; 10 positions match TRBD1. The CDR3 has 14 residues. V was pared by 5 bases and J by 10 bases, with 8 bases of the junction left unmatched. Germline V gene data show CDR1 as MDHEN and CDR2 as SYDVKM.

DNA of the CDR3: TGCGCCAGCAGTGCGGACAGGGGAAGCAATCAGCCCCAGCATTTT. It translates to CASSADRGSNQPQHF. The chain combines TRBV10-2 with TRBJ1-5; 9 positions match TRBD1. V lost 4 bases, J lost 1 base, and 2 bases stayed unmatched. Germline values: CDR1 WSHSY, CDR2 SAAADI. This CDR3 has 15 amino acids.

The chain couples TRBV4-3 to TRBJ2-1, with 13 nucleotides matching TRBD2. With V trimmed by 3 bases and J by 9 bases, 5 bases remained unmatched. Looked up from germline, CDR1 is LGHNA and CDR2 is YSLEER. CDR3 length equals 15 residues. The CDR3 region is CASSQTTSGRSEQFF. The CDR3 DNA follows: TGCGCCAGCAGCCAGACGACTAGCGGGAGGAGTGAGCAGTTCTTC.

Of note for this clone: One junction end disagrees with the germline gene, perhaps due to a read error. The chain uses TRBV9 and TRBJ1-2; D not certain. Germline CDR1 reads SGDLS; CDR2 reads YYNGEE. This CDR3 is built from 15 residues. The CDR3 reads CASSVDQAGNSGYTF. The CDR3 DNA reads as TGTGCCAGCAGCGTAGATCAAGCCGGGAACTCTGGCTACACCTTC.

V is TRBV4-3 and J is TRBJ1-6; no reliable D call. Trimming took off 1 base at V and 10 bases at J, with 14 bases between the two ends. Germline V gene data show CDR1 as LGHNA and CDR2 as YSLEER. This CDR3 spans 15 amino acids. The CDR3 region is CASSQVLTRESPLHF. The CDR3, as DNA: TGCGCCAGCAGCCAAGTTCTTACTCGGGAATCACCCCTCCACTTT.

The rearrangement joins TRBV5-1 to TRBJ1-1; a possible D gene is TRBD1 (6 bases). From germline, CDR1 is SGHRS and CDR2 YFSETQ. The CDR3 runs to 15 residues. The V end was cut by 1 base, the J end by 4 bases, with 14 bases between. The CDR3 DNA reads TGCGCCAGCAGCTTGTCACAGGGAGTGGGCACTGAAGCTTTCTTT. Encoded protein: CASSLSQGVGTEAFF.

This CDR3 is CAIRDDGSQETQYF. The DNA for the CDR3 is TGTGCCATCAGGGACGATGGGAGTCAAGAGACCCAGTACTTC. V is TRBV10-3 and J is TRBJ2-5, with D possibly TRBD2 on 5 matching bases. Germline V gene data show CDR1 as ENHRY and CDR2 as SYGVKD. Trimming shortened V by 6 bases and J by 2 bases, and 13 bases separated the two germline ends. This CDR3 spans 14 amino acids.

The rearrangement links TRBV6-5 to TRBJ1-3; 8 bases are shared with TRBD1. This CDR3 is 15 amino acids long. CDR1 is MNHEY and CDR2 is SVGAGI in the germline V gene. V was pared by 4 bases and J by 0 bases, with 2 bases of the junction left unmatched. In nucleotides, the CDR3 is TGTGCCAGCAGTTCCACAGGGGGCTCTGGAAACACCATATATTTT. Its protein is CASSSTGGSGNTIYF.

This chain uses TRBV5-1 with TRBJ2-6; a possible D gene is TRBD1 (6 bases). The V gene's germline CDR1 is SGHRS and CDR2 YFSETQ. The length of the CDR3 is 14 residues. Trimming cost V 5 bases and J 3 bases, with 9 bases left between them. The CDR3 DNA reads TGCGCCAGCAGACAGGGTATTGGGGCCAACGTCCTGACTTTC. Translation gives CASRQGIGANVLTF. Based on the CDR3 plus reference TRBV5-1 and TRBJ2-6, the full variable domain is KAGVTQTPRYLIKTRGQQVTLSCSPISGHRSVSWYQQTPGQGLQFLFEYFSETQRNKGNFPGRFSGRQFSNSRSEMNVSTLELGDSALYLCASRQGIGANVLTFGAGSRLTVL.